Presented here are 10 T cell receptor beta chains from one specimen sequenced in a study of blood T cell repertoires in COVID-19. Some clones are missing from TCRdb's copy, which holds only in-frame ones; the method was immunoSEQ multiplex PCR. The sample holds fewer than 350,000 clones, 87% seen once. Sequenced sample: PBMCs or T cells enriched from blood (not recorded which). The receptors were gathered from a woman aged 40 to 55 who had recovered from COVID-19.

The rearrangement joins TRBV6-2 or TRBV6-3 to TRBJ1-4; D not certain. The germline V gene has CDR1 MNHEY and CDR2 SVGEGT. CDR3 size: 13 residues. Trimming stripped 4 bases from V and 7 bases from J, with 10 bases between. DNA for the CDR3: TGTGCCAGCAGTTTGACGGGAGCTGAAAAACTGTTTTTT. Amino acids: CASSLTGAEKLFF.

The CDR3 sequence: CASITLGTGGRTDTQYF. DNA of the CDR3: TGTGCCAGCATCACCCTTGGGACAGGGGGCCGAACAGATACGCAGTATTTT. This sequence joins TRBV28 and TRBJ2-3; 12 positions match TRBD1. Per germline, CDR1 MDHEN and CDR2 SYDVKM. CDR3 length: 17 residues. The ends lost 7 bases at V and 3 bases at J; junction bases unmatched: 11.

The rearrangement links TRBV10-3 to TRBJ2-5; TRBD1 matches 8 bases. The germline V gene encodes CDR1 ENHRY and CDR2 SYGVKD. J lost 1 base, V lost 0 bases, and 4 bases had no gene match. There are 16 residues in the CDR3. The CDR3 DNA sequence: TGTGCCATCAGTGAGTCCAGGGGGCGCGTCCAAGAGACCCAGTACTTC. This sequence encodes CAISESRGRVQETQYF.

The chain combines TRBV19 with TRBJ1-2; 9 bases are a match to TRBD1. This CDR3 has 14 amino acids. Germline assignment: CDR1 LNHDA and CDR2 SQIVND (reference sequence). The V and J ends lost 6 bases and 8 bases, in that order; junction bases with no gene match: 10. Here the CDR3 DNA reads TGTGCCAGTAGAACGGGCCGGGACAGGGTCGGCTACACCTTC. Its protein product is CASRTGRDRVGYTF.

In nucleotides, the CDR3 is TGTGCCAGCAGTGGTGACAGGGAGTACGAGCAGTACTTC. It specifies CASSGDREYEQYF. The chain combines TRBV2 with TRBJ2-7, with 7 positions matching TRBD1. The length of the CDR3 is 13 residues. V dropped 4 bases and J dropped 4; count of bases not matched to a gene: 4. Germline V lookup: CDR1 SNHLY, CDR2 FYNNEI.

In its sample, this clone was seen once. DNA of the CDR3: TGTGCCAGCAGTTTCTTAGCGGGACTAGCGGGAGGAGAGACCCAGTACTTC. It encodes CASSFLAGLAGGETQYF. The chain joins TRBV6-2 or TRBV6-3 to TRBJ2-5; 15 bases match TRBD2. V shed 4 bases, J shed 4 bases, and the junction held 7 bases outside the gene matches. The germline V gene encodes CDR1 MNHEY and CDR2 SVGEGT. This CDR3 region has 17 residues.

On this clone itself: This CDR3 is also generated by other DNA sequences in the sample. This CDR3 reads CASSLAQGGETQYF. The CDR3 region has the DNA TGTGCCAGCAGCTTAGCCCAGGGGGGAGAGACCCAGTACTTC. V usage is TRBV7-9 and J usage is TRBJ2-5, with D possibly matching TRBD1 (7 bases). Germline V gives CDR1 SEHNR, CDR2 FQNEAQ (reference sequence). This CDR3 has 14 residues. Trimming removed 0 bases at V and 4 bases at J, with 9 bases between.

The chain joins TRBV28 to TRBJ2-7; 12 nucleotides agree with TRBD2. Germline assignment: CDR1 MDHEN and CDR2 SYDVKM. The CDR3 has 12 amino acids. The CDR3 DNA sequence: TGTGCGACGACTAGCGGGAGATACGAGCAGTACTTC. The encoded protein is CATTSGRYEQYF.

This sequence joins TRBV19 and TRBJ2-7; maybe TRBD1 (7 bases). Germline V gene sequence: CDR1 LNHDA, CDR2 SQIVND (reference sequence). Between the trimmed V and J ends, which lost 4 bases and 5 bases, there was a span of 15 bases. The CDR3 loop spans 14 amino acids. CDR3 region: CASSTTGTGNEQYF. The CDR3 nucleotides read TGTGCCAGTAGTACGACAGGGACTGGTAACGAGCAGTACTTC. Drawing the rest from reference TRBV19 and TRBJ2-7, the complete variable domain is DGGITQSPKYLFRKEGQNVTLSCEQNLNHDAMYWYRQDPGQGLRLIYYSQIVNDFQKGDIAEGYSVSREKKESFPLTVTSAQKNPTAFYLCASSTTGTGNEQYFGPGTRLTVT.

The rearrangement uses TRBV28 and TRBJ1-2; 7 bases agree with TRBD1. With V trimmed by 7 bases and J by 4 bases, 12 bases remained unmatched. The CDR3 runs 15 residues. Germline CDR1 MDHEN, CDR2 SYDVKM. CDR3 sequence reads: CASTTLTGTVYGYTF. The CDR3 coding sequence is TGTGCCAGCACCACTCTCACCGGGACAGTCTATGGCTACACCTTC.